This TCR beta chain is drawn from a study of blood T cell repertoires in COVID-19. Study overall: The United States, Italy and Spain supplied acute and convalescent COVID-19 samples. PBMCs, B-cell-depleted T cells, or T cells provided the cDNA or gDNA that made up the material.

Source study methods: Amplified reference gene primers provided the basis for estimating nucleated cell counts. The method was immunoSEQ multiplex PCR; TCRdb's version includes in-frame clones alone and lacks a portion of them. The DNA gave D and trimming, while V, J and clone size come from that table. The repertoire holds approximately 260,000 clones, with over 75% as singletons. Looked up from germline, CDR1 is SGHNT and CDR2 is YYREEE (reference sequence). CDR3 length: 14 amino acids. The V end lost 2 bases, the J end lost 0 bases, and 6 bases lay between the germline ends. The TCR comes from a woman aged 70-85 years with acute or convalescent COVID-19. The chain couples TRBV5-4 to TRBJ1-3, with D uncertain. The material sequenced was peripheral blood. The CDR3 nucleotides read TGTGCCAGCAGCTTCGAGGGCTCTGGAAACACCATATATTTT. Its translation: CASSFEGSGNTIYF.